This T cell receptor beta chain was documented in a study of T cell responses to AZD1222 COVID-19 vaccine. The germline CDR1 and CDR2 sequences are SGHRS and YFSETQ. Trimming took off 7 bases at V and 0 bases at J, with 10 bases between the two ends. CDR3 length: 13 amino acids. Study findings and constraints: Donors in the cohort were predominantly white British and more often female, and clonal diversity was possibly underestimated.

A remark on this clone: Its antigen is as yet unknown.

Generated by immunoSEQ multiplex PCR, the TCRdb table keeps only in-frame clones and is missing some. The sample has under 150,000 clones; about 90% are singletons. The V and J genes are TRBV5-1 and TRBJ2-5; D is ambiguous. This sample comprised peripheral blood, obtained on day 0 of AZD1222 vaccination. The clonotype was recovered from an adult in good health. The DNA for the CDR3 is TGCGCCAGCGAAGACCGAAACCAAGAGACCCAGTACTTC. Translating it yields CASEDRNQETQYF.